These 18 T cell receptor beta chains originate from one sample sequenced in a study of T cells after yellow fever vaccination. TCRdb recomputed calls from the 5' RACE reads with MiXCR, one row per CDR3 protein. The sample holds 150,000 to 200,000 distinct CDR3 sequences; roughly 6.2% are singletons and the top ten take approximately 3%. This material consisted of CD4+ T cells sorted from PBMCs, taken on the day of the first yellow fever vaccination. These receptor sequences come from a man between 18 and 35 years old who received the YFV17D yellow fever vaccine.

A word on this clonotype: A clone one base away is much larger, so this may be a read error. The rearrangement links TRBV20-1 to TRBJ2-7; possibly TRBD1 for D (8 bases). The V gene's germline CDR1 is DFQATT and CDR2 SNEGSKA (reference sequence). There are 14 residues in the CDR3. The CDR3 protein is CSARDHRGDYEQFV. Written as DNA, the CDR3 is TGCAGTGCTCGGGACCACAGGGGGGACTACGAGCAGTTCGTC.

This clonotype has more than one count but fewer than ten. The V call is TRBV7-8, the J call TRBJ1-1; TRBD1 matches at 9 bases. The germline gives CDR1 SGHVS, CDR2 FQNEAQ. The CDR3 has 14 residues. Losses at the gene ends were 5 bases for V and 5 bases for J; bases not matched to a gene: 6. DNA for the CDR3: TGTGCCAGCAGCACCGGGACAGGGAGGACTGAAGCTTTCTTT. Encoded protein: CASSTGTGRTEAFF.

The chain recombines TRBV20-1 with TRBJ2-3; possibly TRBD1 for D (6 bases). V was cut by 1 base and J by 5 bases, with 16 bases left in between. Germline lookup yields CDR1 DFQATT and CDR2 SNEGSKA (reference sequence). The CDR3 totals 15 residues. CDR3 region: CSARVQGILQDTQYF. The CDR3 region has the DNA TGCAGTGCTAGAGTGCAGGGGATACTACAAGATACGCAGTATTTT.

This chain joins TRBV9 and TRBJ2-1; 11 bases match TRBD2. The CDR3 length is 17 residues. The ends lost 1 base at V and 6 bases at J; junction bases unmatched: 9. In germline, CDR1 is SGDLS, CDR2 YYNGEE. The CDR3 is CASSVSLAGGLLNEQFF. As DNA, the CDR3 is TGTGCCAGCAGCGTATCCCTAGCGGGGGGCCTACTCAATGAGCAGTTCTTC.

This clonotype was detected many times. This chain joins TRBV27 and TRBJ2-5; D might be TRBD1 or TRBD2, each matching 5 bases. The length of the CDR3 is 16 residues. Trimming took off 4 bases at V and 2 bases at J, with 17 bases between the two ends. The V gene's germline CDR1 is MNHEY and CDR2 SMNVEV (reference sequence). The CDR3 DNA reads TGTGCCAGCAGTTGGGGTTGGGGGAAACCTCAAGAGACCCAGTACTTC. Protein product: CASSWGWGKPQETQYF.

This clonotype was seen more than once but under ten times. The chain uses TRBV5-1 and TRBJ2-3; no clear D. The ends were cut back, 0 bases at V and 4 bases at J, with 6 bases in the middle. The CDR3 has 13 amino acids. The V gene's germline CDR1 is SGHRS and CDR2 YFSETQ. The CDR3: CASSLETPDTQYF. As DNA, the CDR3 is TGCGCCAGCAGCTTGGAAACCCCAGATACGCAGTATTTT.

The rearrangement uses TRBV19 and TRBJ1-5; D possibly corresponds to TRBD1 (5 bases). Per germline, CDR1 LNHDA and CDR2 SQIVND (reference sequence). V was cut by 1 base and J by 4 bases, with 8 bases left in between. The CDR3 runs 14 residues. The CDR3 protein is CASSIGQINQPQHF. The CDR3 DNA sequence: TGTGCCAGTAGTATAGGACAGATAAATCAGCCCCAGCATTTT.

This clonotype was seen more than once but under ten times. The chain employs TRBV5-6 and TRBJ2-5, with D perhaps matching TRBD1 or TRBD2 (5 bases each). The CDR3 consists of 15 residues. The V end lost 4 bases, the J end lost 4 bases, and 17 bases lay between the germline ends. The V gene's germline CDR1 is SGHDT and CDR2 YYEEEE. The CDR3 spells CASSMGDGPPETQYF. The CDR3, as DNA: TGTGCCAGCAGCATGGGGGACGGTCCCCCAGAGACCCAGTACTTC.

The chain employs TRBV10-1 and TRBJ2-7; D might be TRBD2 (6 bases). CDR1 WNHNN and CDR2 SYGVQD come from the germline V gene (reference sequence). V was clipped by 0 bases and J by 11 bases, with 14 bases between them. The CDR3 spans 13 residues. For the CDR3, the DNA is TGCGCCAGCAGTGAGTCGGCGGGGCTTTTGGAGTACTTC. Amino acid sequence: CASSESAGLLEYF.

This clonotype was counted ten times or more. V usage is TRBV24-1 and J usage is TRBJ2-1; a possible D gene is TRBD1 (6 bases). The CDR3 extends over 14 amino acids. Germline values: CDR1 KGHDR, CDR2 SFDVKD. V lost 5 bases and J lost 11, with 18 bases in between. CDR3 bases: TGTGCCACCAGTGGGGTACAGGACAGATCTAAGCAGTTCTTC. Translated: CATSGVQDRSKQFF.

The chain joins TRBV24-1 to TRBJ2-4; D gene uncertain. Germline V gene lookup returns CDR1 KGHDR and CDR2 SFDVKD. This CDR3 is 13 amino acids long. Trimming pared 3 bases from V and 6 bases from J, leaving 8 bases between. CDR3: CATSDPGGNIQYF. The CDR3 DNA is TGTGCCACCAGTGATCCCGGTGGAAACATTCAGTACTTC.

The chain joins TRBV11-3 to TRBJ2-3; 7 bases are a match to TRBD2. The CDR3 consists of 16 residues. V lost 2 bases and J lost 2; bases outside the gene matches: 7. Germline V gives CDR1 SGHNT, CDR2 YENEEA. CDR3 loop: CASSLLLAEDTDTQYF. The CDR3 coding sequence is TGTGCCAGCAGCTTACTCCTAGCGGAAGACACAGATACGCAGTATTTT. Variable domain in full (rest from reference TRBV11-3 and TRBJ2-3): EAGVVQSPRYKIIEKKQPVAFWCNPISGHNTLYWYLQNLGQGPELLIRYENEEAVDDSQLPKDRFSAERLKGVDSTLKIQPAELGDSAVYLCASSLLLAEDTDTQYFGPGTRLTVL.

This clonotype was found many times. The V gene is TRBV20-1, the J gene TRBJ1-3; D gene uncertain. With 6 bases removed from V and 4 bases from J, the gap between germline ends came to 7 bases. Germline values: CDR1 DFQATT, CDR2 SNEGSKA (reference sequence). The CDR3 length is 11 residues. The CDR3 is CSAAPGNTIYF. The DNA of the CDR3 is TGCAGTGCAGCGCCCGGAAACACCATATATTTT.

This clonotype turned up a few times. The chain links TRBV4-2 to TRBJ1-1; weak D call: TRBD1 (5 bases). The CDR3 has 15 amino acids. Germline V gene lookup returns CDR1 LGHNA and CDR2 YNFKEQ. V lost 0 bases and J lost 4, with 12 bases in between. CDR3 coding DNA: TGTGCCAGCAGCCAAGAGGCAGGGAGGGCCACTGAAGCTTTCTTT. It codes for CASSQEAGRATEAFF.

The table lists this clonotype with many counts. The genes are TRBV28 and TRBJ2-7, with D perhaps given as TRBD1 or TRBD2 (6 bases each). V lost 7 bases and J 5 bases, leaving 24 bases between the germline ends. Germline assignment: CDR1 MDHEN and CDR2 SYDVKM. The CDR3 covers 16 residues. CDR3 protein: CASNTGGPPSVDEQYV. The CDR3 region has the DNA TGTGCCAGCAATACTGGGGGGCCTCCTTCGGTTGACGAGCAGTACGTC.

This clonotype was counted ten times or more. The chain links TRBV12-3 or TRBV12-4 to TRBJ2-2, with D tentatively TRBD2 (5 bases). The CDR3 runs 13 residues. With 6 bases removed from V and 7 bases from J, the gap between germline ends came to 12 bases. This chain's CDR3 is CASRLRVLGELFF. The CDR3 nucleotides are TGTGCCAGCAGGCTGAGGGTTCTCGGGGAGCTGTTTTTT.

This chain joins TRBV20-1 and TRBJ1-3, with D unresolved. Deletions cut 0 bases from V and 0 bases from J, with 6 bases between. The CDR3 spans 14 residues. CDR1 DFQATT and CDR2 SNEGSKA come from the germline V gene (reference sequence). CDR3 in DNA: TGCAGTGCTAGAGACTCGAACTCTGGAAACACCATATATTTT. This sequence encodes CSARDSNSGNTIYF.

The chain joins TRBV20-1 to TRBJ2-7; tentative D call: TRBD1 (6 bases). Germline V gene lookup returns CDR1 DFQATT and CDR2 SNEGSKA (reference sequence). V was cut by 0 bases and J by 0 bases, with 15 bases left in between. This CDR3 has 16 amino acids. The CDR3 here is CSARDPGEGVSYEQYF. The CDR3 nucleotides read TGCAGTGCTAGAGACCCTGGTGAGGGGGTCTCCTACGAGCAGTACTTC.